This TCR beta chain originates from a study of technical replicates of blood from a few donors. This CDR3 contains 14 residues. V lost 4 bases, J lost 1 base, and 9 bases lay in between. The germline gives CDR1 SGHNT, CDR2 YYREEE (reference sequence). The method was immunoSEQ multiplex PCR; TCRdb's version includes in-frame clones alone and lacks a portion of them. The data show around 74,000 clones, approximately 83% seen once. The chain couples TRBV5-4 to TRBJ2-1, with D perhaps TRBD2 (5 bases). Sequencing was done on a sample of PBMCs. This TCR was recovered from a human donor in good health. Some clones in this sample may be carry-over from other donors' samples. This chain's CDR3 is CASSPSSSYNEQFF. The CDR3 region has the DNA TGTGCCAGCAGCCCTAGCTCTTCCTACAATGAGCAGTTCTTC.